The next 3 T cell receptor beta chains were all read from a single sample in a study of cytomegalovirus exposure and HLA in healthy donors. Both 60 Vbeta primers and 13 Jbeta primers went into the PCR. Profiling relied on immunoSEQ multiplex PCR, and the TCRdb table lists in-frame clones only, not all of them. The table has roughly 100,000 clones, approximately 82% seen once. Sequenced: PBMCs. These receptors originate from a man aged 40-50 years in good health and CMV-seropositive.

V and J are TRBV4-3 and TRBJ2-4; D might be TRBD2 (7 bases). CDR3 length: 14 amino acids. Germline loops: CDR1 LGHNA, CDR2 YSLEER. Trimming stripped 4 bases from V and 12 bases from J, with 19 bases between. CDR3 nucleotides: TGCGCCAGCAGCCTACAAAGGGGGGGAGACAGTCAGTACTTC. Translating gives CASSLQRGGDSQYF.

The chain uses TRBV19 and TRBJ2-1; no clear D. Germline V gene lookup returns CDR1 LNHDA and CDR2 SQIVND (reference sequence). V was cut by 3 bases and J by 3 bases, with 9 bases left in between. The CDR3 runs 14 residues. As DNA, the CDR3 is TGTGCCAGTAGTATCCCTAGTTTCTACAATGAGCAGTTCTTC. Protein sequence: CASSIPSFYNEQFF.

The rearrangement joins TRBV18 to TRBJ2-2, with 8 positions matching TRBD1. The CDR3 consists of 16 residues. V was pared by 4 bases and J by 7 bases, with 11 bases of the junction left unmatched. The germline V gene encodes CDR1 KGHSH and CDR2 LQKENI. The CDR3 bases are TGTGCCAGCTCACGGAGCCAGGGGGCCGGTGGCGGGGAGCTGTTTTTT. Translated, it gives CASSRSQGAGGGELFF.